A selection of T cell receptor beta chains follows, all from one sample in a study of T cell repertoires in cytomegalovirus infection. TCRdb reprocessed the reads with MiXCR, giving one entry per CDR3 protein. Of over 100,000 distinct CDR3 sequences in the sample, 29% are singletons; the top ten hold roughly 81%. These TCRs' antigens remain unknown. The specimen was CD8+ T cells from cultured PBMCs, collected from culture after CMV antigen stimulation. The receptors originated from a human donor in good health (CMV status not recorded). Some clones in this sample may be carry-over from other donors' samples. Each CDR3 is given with its conserved first and last residue. D genes are given only for firm matches. Rows may omit the clone size; those that give it use once, few, many or a size class.

>-|once|TRBJ1-4|TRBV4-2
CASRLRATTNEKLFF
TGTGCCAGCAGGCTCAGGGCTACGACTAATGAAAAACTGTTTTTT
>-|-|TRBJ2-5|TRBV9
CASSVGLPQETQYF
TGTGCCAGCAGCGTAGGACTACCCCAGGAGACCCAGTACTTC
>-|few|TRBJ2-3|TRBV20-1
CSAGTGIADTQYF
TGCAGTGCGGGCACAGGGATCGCAGATACGCAGTATTTT
>TRBD1|-|TRBJ2-7|TRBV7-6
CASSLAREGASSYEQYF
TGTGCCAGCAGCTTAGCGAGAGAGGGGGCCTCCTCCTACGAGCAGTACTTC
>-|few|TRBJ2-2|TRBV7-4
CASSLDGSTGELFF
TGTGCCAGCAGCTTAGATGGATCCACCGGGGAGCTGTTTTTT
>-|-|TRBJ2-1|TRBV19
CASSIDGSGSYDEQFF
TGTGCCAGTAGTATAGATGGGTCGGGGTCCTACGATGAGCAGTTCTTC
>-|-|TRBJ1-2|TRBV12-3/TRBV12-4
CASRRTEDFGYTF
TGTGCCAGCAGGCGAACAGAGGACTTCGGCTACACCTTC
>-|-|TRBJ2-7|TRBV19
CASSIKLYYEQYF
TGTGCCAGTAGTATAAAGTTGTACTACGAGCAGTACTTC
>-|-|TRBJ1-6|TRBV6-5
CASSYSTSVYADSGPLHF
TGTGCCAGCAGTTACTCGACGTCGGTGTATGCCGATTCAGGACCCCTCCACTTT
>-|few|TRBJ1-2|TRBV12-3/TRBV12-4
CASSPHYTGHGYTF
TGTGCCAGCAGTCCCCATTACACAGGGCACGGCTACACCTTC
>TRBD2|-|TRBJ2-3|TRBV20-1
CSARDPRLAGASSTDTQYF
TGCAGTGCTAGAGATCCGAGACTAGCGGGGGCCTCTAGCACAGATACGCAGTATTTT
>-|-|TRBJ2-3|TRBV28
CASSWVGAQLHTDTQYF
TGTGCCAGCAGTTGGGTCGGCGCCCAGCTTCACACAGATACGCAGTATTTT
>TRBD1|few|TRBJ1-1|TRBV6-1
CASSEPTGLNTEAFF
TGTGCCAGCAGTGAACCGACAGGGCTGAACACTGAAGCTTTCTTT
>TRBD2|-|TRBJ2-1|TRBV4-1
CASSHRGGAGYNEQFF
TGCGCCAGCAGCCACCGCGGGGGGGCCGGGTACAATGAGCAGTTCTTC
>TRBD2|-|TRBJ2-1|TRBV2
CASKESSGGAIEQFF
TGTGCCAGCAAGGAGTCTAGCGGGGGGGCCATTGAGCAGTTCTTC
>-|many|TRBJ2-7|TRBV7-6
CASSSMAGSYEQYF
TGTGCCAGCAGCTCCATGGCGGGGTCCTACGAGCAGTACTTC
>-|-|TRBJ2-2|TRBV6-1
CASSDPGAGGELFF
TGTGCCAGCAGTGATCCAGGGGCGGGCGGGGAGCTGTTTTTT
>TRBD2|few|TRBJ2-3|TRBV5-1
CASSLGRLAGGTSSTDTQYF
TGCGCCAGCAGCTTGGGCCGACTAGCGGGGGGCACTTCTAGCACAGATACGCAGTATTTT
>-|-|TRBJ1-2|TRBV6-5
CASSYLLGSSNYGYTF
TGTGCCAGCAGTTACCTCCTAGGGAGTTCCAACTATGGCTACACCTTC
>-|many|TRBJ1-1|TRBV7-3
CASSLIGKGTEAFF
TGTGCCAGCAGCTTAATCGGGAAGGGGACTGAAGCTTTCTTT
>-|few|TRBJ1-4|TRBV7-6
CASSLGVSHNEKLFF
TGTGCCAGCAGCTTAGGAGTCAGCCATAATGAAAAACTGTTTTTT
>TRBD2|-|TRBJ2-1|TRBV10-3
CALQRERGGRYNEQFF
TGTGCCCTCCAGAGGGAGCGGGGGGGTCGCTACAATGAGCAGTTCTTC
>-|-|TRBJ2-7|TRBV19
CASSPGESYEQYF
TGTGCCAGTAGTCCGGGGGAATCCTACGAGCAGTACTTC
>-|few|TRBJ2-7|TRBV28
CASSFFRQAEEQYF
TGTGCCAGCAGTTTCTTCCGACAGGCGGAAGAGCAGTACTTC
>TRBD1|-|TRBJ2-7|TRBV4-1
CASSPTTGNSYEQYF
TGCGCCAGCAGCCCAACGACAGGGAATTCCTACGAGCAGTACTTC
>TRBD1|-|TRBJ1-5|TRBV6-1
CASSDRQGFGQPQHF
TGTGCCAGCAGTGACAGACAGGGTTTCGGTCAGCCCCAGCATTTT
>TRBD1|few|TRBJ1-1|TRBV4-1
CASSQVRQGWAEAFF
TGCGCCAGCAGCCAAGTACGACAGGGATGGGCTGAAGCTTTCTTT
>TRBD2|many|TRBJ2-5|TRBV7-9
CASSHGLAGDHQETQYF
TGTGCCAGCAGCCACGGACTAGCGGGGGACCACCAAGAGACCCAGTACTTC
>TRBD1|few|TRBJ2-5|TRBV20-1
CSARDWDSRTQYF
TGCAGTGCTAGAGATTGGGACAGTCGGACCCAGTACTTC
>TRBD1|few|TRBJ2-1|TRBV7-9
CASSFGQGVNEQFF
TGTGCCAGCAGCTTCGGGCAGGGGGTAAATGAGCAGTTCTTC
>-|-|TRBJ2-2|TRBV7-9
CASSLQGRNTGELFF
TGTGCCAGCAGCCTGCAGGGTAGGAACACCGGGGAGCTGTTTTTT
>-|few|TRBJ1-5|TRBV7-8
CASSLGGKPQHF
TGTGCCAGCAGCTTAGGGGGAAAGCCCCAGCATTTT
>-|few|TRBJ1-2|TRBV7-6
CASRDGGRGAGYTF
TGTGCCAGCAGGGATGGTGGCAGGGGTGCTGGCTACACCTTC
>-|-|TRBJ1-1|TRBV2
CASSGISGDMNTEAFF
TGTGCCAGCAGCGGAATATCAGGGGACATGAACACTGAAGCTTTCTTT
>TRBD1|-|TRBJ2-1|TRBV15
CATRVTGQAHEQFF
TGTGCCACCAGAGTTACGGGACAGGCTCATGAGCAGTTCTTC
>-|few|TRBJ1-6|TRBV7-9
CASSLGLAPLHF
TGTGCCAGCAGCTTGGGGTTGGCACCCCTCCACTTT
>TRBD1|-|TRBJ2-2|TRBV5-6
CASSSRGPTGELFF
TGTGCCAGCAGCTCCAGGGGGCCCACCGGGGAGCTGTTTTTT
>-|-|TRBJ1-5|TRBV6-5
CANSEYLGGQPQHF
TGTGCCAACAGTGAATATTTAGGAGGGCAGCCCCAGCATTTT
>-|-|TRBJ2-3|TRBV28
CASSSTGSTDTQYF
TGTGCCAGCAGTTCGACAGGCAGCACAGATACGCAGTATTTT
>TRBD2|-|TRBJ2-3|TRBV2
CASSSGISTDTQYF
TGTGCCAGCAGTAGCGGGATTAGCACAGATACGCAGTATTTT
>TRBD1|many|TRBJ1-2|TRBV2
CASSGGQANYGYTF
TGTGCCAGCAGTGGGGGACAGGCTAACTATGGCTACACCTTC
>-|-|TRBJ2-7|TRBV6-1
CASSGPGNEQYF
TGTGCCAGCAGCGGCCCGGGGAACGAGCAGTACTTC
>TRBD1|-|TRBJ1-2|TRBV28
CASTRTGGNYGYTF
TGTGCCAGCACTCGGACAGGGGGGAACTATGGCTACACCTTC
>-|few|TRBJ1-1|TRBV20-1
CSATDIMNTEAFF
TGCAGTGCCACTGACATCATGAACACTGAAGCTTTCTTT
>TRBD2|many|TRBJ2-5|TRBV7-2
CASSAAGGRWETQYF
TGTGCCAGCAGCGCAGCGGGGGGGCGATGGGAGACCCAGTACTTC
>-|-|TRBJ1-6|TRBV9
CASSVEGNSPLHF
TGTGCCAGCAGCGTAGAGGGTAATTCACCCCTCCACTTT
>TRBD1|-|TRBJ2-1|TRBV27
CASSFGTGGVEQFF
TGTGCCAGCAGTTTCGGGACAGGGGGCGTTGAGCAGTTCTTC